Listed below are T cell receptor beta chains from one sample, sequenced in a study of shared clonotypes between healthy human individuals. TCRdb's table, derived via immunoSEQ multiplex PCR, lists solely in-frame clones and lacks some. The data show under 350,000 clones, roughly 84% seen once. The sequencing input was memory CD8+ T cells sorted from blood. Every receptor here comes from a man younger than 35 in good health. Both conserved end residues are trimmed from each CDR3. Each record gives: D gene, V gene, J gene, CDR3 protein. A D gene is named only where the DNA matches it firmly.

D gene: TRBD2; V gene: TRBV5-6; J gene: TRBJ2-1; CDR3 protein: ASSFVVAGAGNEQF
D gene: TRBD2; V gene: TRBV6-6; J gene: TRBJ2-7; CDR3 protein: ASSYSPAGGRYEQY
D gene: -; V gene: TRBV11-2; J gene: TRBJ2-3; CDR3 protein: ASSRWDSDLLDTQY
D gene: TRBD2; V gene: TRBV7-6; J gene: TRBJ2-7; CDR3 protein: ASSLGASGGPYEQY
D gene: -; V gene: TRBV10-3; J gene: TRBJ1-4; CDR3 protein: AISEVRFNEKLF
D gene: -; V gene: TRBV7-9; J gene: TRBJ2-3; CDR3 protein: ASSLGGEGLADTQY
D gene: TRBD1; V gene: TRBV5-1; J gene: TRBJ1-1; CDR3 protein: ASSLLQGRANTEAF
D gene: TRBD2; V gene: TRBV14; J gene: TRBJ2-7; CDR3 protein: ASRLAGEGEQY
D gene: TRBD1; V gene: TRBV7-9; J gene: TRBJ1-2; CDR3 protein: ASSFTGDPGYT
D gene: -; V gene: TRBV5-6; J gene: TRBJ2-4; CDR3 protein: ASSFQFFVAKNIQY
D gene: -; V gene: TRBV27; J gene: TRBJ1-2; CDR3 protein: ASSLSANYGYT
D gene: -; V gene: TRBV4-1; J gene: TRBJ1-6; CDR3 protein: ASSHSRENSPLH
D gene: -; V gene: TRBV2; J gene: TRBJ1-2; CDR3 protein: SRTTQGIGYT
D gene: -; V gene: TRBV4-1; J gene: TRBJ2-7; CDR3 protein: ASSQDPKEQQY
D gene: -; V gene: TRBV15; J gene: TRBJ1-2; CDR3 protein: ATEDANYGYT
D gene: TRBD1; V gene: TRBV29-1; J gene: TRBJ2-4; CDR3 protein: SVRDRGNIQY
D gene: -; V gene: TRBV7-6; J gene: TRBJ2-7; CDR3 protein: ASSSGTGNYEQY
D gene: -; V gene: TRBV5-4; J gene: TRBJ2-5; CDR3 protein: ASSLELYQETQY
D gene: TRBD2; V gene: TRBV11-2; J gene: TRBJ2-3; CDR3 protein: ASSRQRTSGTDTQY
D gene: TRBD1; V gene: TRBV7-9; J gene: TRBJ2-2; CDR3 protein: ASSLNRGPAGELF
D gene: -; V gene: TRBV6-1; J gene: TRBJ1-2; CDR3 protein: ASRYRTDPYGYT
D gene: -; V gene: TRBV7-8; J gene: TRBJ2-5; CDR3 protein: ASRRALGVETQY
D gene: -; V gene: TRBV18; J gene: TRBJ2-5; CDR3 protein: ASSPYGKQETQY
D gene: -; V gene: TRBV14; J gene: TRBJ1-2; CDR3 protein: ASSLDLNYGYT
D gene: -; V gene: TRBV5-4; J gene: TRBJ1-2; CDR3 protein: ASSLNRAANYGYT
D gene: TRBD1; V gene: TRBV7-6; J gene: TRBJ2-7; CDR3 protein: ASSADTTGDEQY
D gene: TRBD1; V gene: TRBV7-9; J gene: TRBJ1-4; CDR3 protein: ASSPGTGGNSTNEKLF
D gene: -; V gene: TRBV28; J gene: TRBJ2-5; CDR3 protein: ASSLRGRTETQY
D gene: TRBD2; V gene: TRBV27; J gene: TRBJ2-3; CDR3 protein: ASSPLAGVADTQY
D gene: -; V gene: TRBV28; J gene: TRBJ2-1; CDR3 protein: ASSFRPTGVNEQF
D gene: TRBD2; V gene: TRBV2; J gene: TRBJ2-7; CDR3 protein: ASSPSLAGRYEQY